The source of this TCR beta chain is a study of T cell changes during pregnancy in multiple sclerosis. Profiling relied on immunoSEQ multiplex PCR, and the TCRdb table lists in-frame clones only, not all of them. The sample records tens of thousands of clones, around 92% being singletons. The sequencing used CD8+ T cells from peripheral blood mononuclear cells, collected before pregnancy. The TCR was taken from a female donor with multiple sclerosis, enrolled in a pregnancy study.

CDR3: CASSSRTGPNTGELFF. The CDR3 nucleotides are TGTGCCAGCAGCTCACGGACAGGGCCAAACACCGGGGAGCTGTTTTTT. The rearrangement links TRBV7-9 to TRBJ2-2, with 8 nucleotides matching TRBD1. The CDR3 covers 16 residues. CDR1 is SEHNR, CDR2 FQNEAQ, per germline (reference sequence). The trim removed 4 bases at V and 2 bases at J, leaving 6 bases unmatched. Full variable domain (outside the CDR3, taken from reference TRBV7-9 and TRBJ2-2): DTGVSQNPRHKITKRGQNVTFRCDPISEHNRLYWYRQTLGQGPEFLTYFQNEAQLEKSRLLSDRFSAERPKGSFSTLEIQRTEQGDSAMYLCASSSRTGPNTGELFFGEGSRLTVL.